This passage covers 3 T cell receptor beta chains from one sample sequenced in a study of blood T cells in healthy people across ages. Then a second PCR, running about 6 to 12 cycles, was carried out with a sample-barcoded 5' primer and a J-beta primer mix. TCRdb independently ran MiXCR on the 5' RACE reads; one entry per CDR3 protein. The sample shows approximately 700,000 distinct CDR3 sequences, about 30% of them seen only once. The material sequenced was blood. These TCRs come from an elderly woman in good health.

Points on this clonotype: Since a much larger clone is just one base distant, this may be a read error. The chain carries TRBV15 and TRBJ2-3; D is uncertain. This CDR3 region has 14 residues. The germline V gene encodes CDR1 LNHNV and CDR2 YYDKDF (reference sequence). The CDR3 sequence is CATSLGRRTDMQYF. The CDR3 nucleotides are TGTGCCACCAGCCTCGGACGACGAACAGATATGCAGTATTTT.

This clonotype was detected a few times. V is TRBV28 and J is TRBJ1-2; TRBD1 matches 7 bases. CDR1 MDHEN and CDR2 SYDVKM come from the germline V gene. After removal of 6 bases from V and 0 bases from J, the junction contained 10 bases not matched to a gene. This CDR3 is built from 16 residues. CDR3 region: CASSPTGTVSNYGYTF. Written as DNA, the CDR3 is TGTGCCAGCAGCCCCACCGGGACAGTCTCTAACTATGGCTACACCTTC.

This clonotype was counted many times. This chain uses TRBV6-2 or TRBV6-3 with TRBJ2-7, with 9 bases matching TRBD1. Germline trimming cut 3 bases from V and 1 base from J; bases unmatched to any gene: 10. This CDR3 has 17 amino acids. Germline CDR1 MNHEY, CDR2 SVGEGT. CDR3 protein: CASSYAGWTGESYEQYF. CDR3 bases: TGTGCCAGCAGTTATGCCGGATGGACAGGGGAATCCTACGAGCAGTACTTC.